This section outlines one TCR beta chain sequence together with its context. Each CDR3 protein is one row after TCRdb ran MiXCR on the RT-PCR reads. The top ten hold approximately 10% of the sample, which has around 570,000 distinct CDR3 sequences, about 11% seen once. This sample stems from a study of response to subunit inactivated influenza vaccine. The CDR3 runs to 15 residues. CDR1 LNHDA and CDR2 SQIVND come from the germline V gene (reference sequence). V dropped 4 bases and J dropped 5 bases, with 15 bases sitting between them. This same sample was also taken into another study, of T cells expressing NK-cell markers. That source reports: 5'RACE template switching built TCR beta cDNA with unique molecular identifiers. Sorted CD3+CD56+NKG2C+, CD3+CD56+NKG2C- and CD3+CD56-NKG2C+ T cells supplied TCR beta repertoires. Sequencing covered eight donors, seven HCMV-seropositive and one seronegative. Once again these clonotypes came out on top in the CD3+CD56-NKG2C+ fraction of several donors.

The TCR comes from a man aged 50-60 years who received an inactivated influenza vaccine. V gene TRBV19 combines with J gene TRBJ1-5, with no clear D. Source: PBMCs from blood, taken on the day of vaccination. CDR3 coding DNA: TGTGCCAGTAGTACGGGGAAGGTCTTCGATCAGCCCCAGCATTTT. This gives the protein CASSTGKVFDQPQHF.